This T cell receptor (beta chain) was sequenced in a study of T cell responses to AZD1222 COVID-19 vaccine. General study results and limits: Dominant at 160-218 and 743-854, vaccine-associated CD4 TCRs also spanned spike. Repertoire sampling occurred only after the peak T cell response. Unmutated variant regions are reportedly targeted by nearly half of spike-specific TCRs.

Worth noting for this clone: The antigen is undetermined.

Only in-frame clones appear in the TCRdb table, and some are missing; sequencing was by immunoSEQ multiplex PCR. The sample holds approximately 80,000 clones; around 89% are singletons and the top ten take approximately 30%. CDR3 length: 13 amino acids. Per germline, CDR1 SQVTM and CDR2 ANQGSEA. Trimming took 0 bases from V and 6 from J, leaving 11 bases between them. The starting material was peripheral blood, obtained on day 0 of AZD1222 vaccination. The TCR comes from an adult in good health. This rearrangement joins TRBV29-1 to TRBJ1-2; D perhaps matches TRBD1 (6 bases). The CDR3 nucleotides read TGCAGCGTTGAAGATCAGGGGAGAGATGGCTACACCTTC. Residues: CSVEDQGRDGYTF.